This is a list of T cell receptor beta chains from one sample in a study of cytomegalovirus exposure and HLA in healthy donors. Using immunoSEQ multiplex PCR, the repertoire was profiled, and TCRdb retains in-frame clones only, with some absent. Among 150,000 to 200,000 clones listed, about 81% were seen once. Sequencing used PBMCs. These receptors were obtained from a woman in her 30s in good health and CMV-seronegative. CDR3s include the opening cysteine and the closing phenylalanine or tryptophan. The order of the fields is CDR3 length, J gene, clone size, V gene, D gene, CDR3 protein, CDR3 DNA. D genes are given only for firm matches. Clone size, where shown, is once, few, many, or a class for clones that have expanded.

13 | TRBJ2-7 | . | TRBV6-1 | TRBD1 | CAGNKGRGYEQYF | TGTGCCGGAAACAAGGGCAGGGGGTACGAGCAGTACTTC
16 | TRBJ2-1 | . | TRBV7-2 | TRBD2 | CASSLVASGRAGEQFF | TGTGCCAGCAGCTTAGTAGCTAGCGGGAGAGCTGGCGAGCAGTTCTTC
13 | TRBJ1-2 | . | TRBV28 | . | CASSLGATGGYTF | TGTGCCAGCAGTTTGGGGGCCACCGGGGGCTACACCTTC
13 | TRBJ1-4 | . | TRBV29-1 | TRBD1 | CSVETDRAEKLFF | TGCAGCGTTGAGACAGACAGGGCTGAAAAACTGTTTTTT
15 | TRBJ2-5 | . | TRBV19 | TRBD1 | CASSLGQGILETQYF | TGTGCCAGTAGTCTCGGACAGGGGATTCTAGAGACCCAGTACTTC
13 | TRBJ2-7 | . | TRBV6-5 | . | CASSYLPAYEQYF | TGTGCCAGCAGCTACCTCCCTGCCTACGAGCAGTACTTC
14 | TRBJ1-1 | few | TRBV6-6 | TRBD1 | CASSNGQGNTEAFF | TGTGCCAGCAGTAACGGACAGGGTAACACTGAAGCTTTCTTT
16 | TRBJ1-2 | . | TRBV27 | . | CASSFHQLEGGYGYTF | TGTGCCAGCAGTTTCCACCAGCTTGAGGGTGGCTATGGCTACACCTTC
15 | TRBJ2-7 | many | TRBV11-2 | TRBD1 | CASSPRDRVVYEQYF | TGTGCCAGCAGCCCCCGGGACAGGGTTGTTTACGAGCAGTACTTC
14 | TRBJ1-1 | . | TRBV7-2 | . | CASTVNRLNTEAFF | TGTGCCAGCACCGTCAACAGGTTAAACACTGAAGCTTTCTTT
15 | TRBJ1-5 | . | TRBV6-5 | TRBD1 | CASSYSDTGAQPQHF | TGTGCCAGCAGTTACTCCGATACAGGGGCTCAGCCCCAGCATTTT
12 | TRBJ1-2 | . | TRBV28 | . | CASNGGRYGYTF | TGTGCCAGCAATGGCGGCCGCTATGGCTACACCTTC
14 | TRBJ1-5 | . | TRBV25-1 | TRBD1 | CASAQTGGNQPQHF | TGTGCCAGCGCTCAAACAGGGGGCAATCAGCCCCAGCATTTT
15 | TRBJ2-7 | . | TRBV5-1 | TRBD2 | CASSRTSGSSYEQYF | TGCGCCAGCAGCCGCACTAGCGGAAGCTCCTACGAGCAGTACTTC
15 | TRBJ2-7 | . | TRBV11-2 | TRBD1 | CASSLQGAVPGEQYF | TGTGCCAGCAGCTTACAGGGGGCCGTGCCGGGGGAGCAGTACTTC
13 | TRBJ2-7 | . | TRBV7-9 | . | CASRPDTIYEQYF | TGTGCCAGCAGACCAGACACCATCTACGAGCAGTACTTC
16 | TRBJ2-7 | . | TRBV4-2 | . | CASSQDYVGSDYEQYF | TGTGCCAGCAGCCAAGATTATGTGGGGAGTGACTACGAGCAGTACTTC
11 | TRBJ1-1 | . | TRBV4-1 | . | CASSWGVEAFF | TGCGCCAGCAGCTGGGGGGTGGAAGCTTTCTTT
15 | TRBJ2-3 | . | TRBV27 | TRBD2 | CASSWKLAGVDTQYF | TGTGCCAGCAGTTGGAAACTAGCGGGAGTGGATACGCAGTATTTT
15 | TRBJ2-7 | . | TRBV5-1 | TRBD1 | CASTNSGQGGYEQYF | TGCGCCAGCACCAACTCCGGACAGGGGGGTTACGAGCAGTACTTC
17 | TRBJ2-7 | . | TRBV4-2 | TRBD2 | CASSQESYGRGTYEQYF | TGTGCCAGCAGCCAAGAGAGCTACGGGAGGGGTACCTACGAGCAGTACTTC
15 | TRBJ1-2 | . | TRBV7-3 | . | CASSLTAGLGYGYTF | TGTGCCAGCAGCTTAACCGCGGGGCTTGGATATGGCTACACCTTC
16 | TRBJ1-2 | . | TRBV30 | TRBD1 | CAWDWDGGTGAYGYTF | TGTGCCTGGGACTGGGACGGGGGGACAGGGGCGTATGGCTACACCTTC
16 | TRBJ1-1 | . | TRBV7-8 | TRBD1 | CASSQTGGRMNTEAFF | TGTGCCAGCAGCCAAACAGGGGGCCGTATGAACACTGAAGCTTTCTTT
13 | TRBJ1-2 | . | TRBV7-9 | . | CASSSMGPYGYTF | TGTGCCAGCAGCTCCATGGGGCCCTATGGCTACACCTTC
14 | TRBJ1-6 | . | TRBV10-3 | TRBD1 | CAISPGQGNSPLHF | TGTGCCATCAGCCCGGGACAGGGGAATTCACCCCTCCACTTT
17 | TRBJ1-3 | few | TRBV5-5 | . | CASSFRQVQVSGNTIYF | TGTGCCAGCAGCTTCCGGCAGGTCCAAGTCTCTGGAAACACCATATATTTT
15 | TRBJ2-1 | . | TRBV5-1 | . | CASSLQATSYNEQFF | TGCGCCAGCAGCTTACAGGCCACCTCCTACAATGAGCAGTTCTTC
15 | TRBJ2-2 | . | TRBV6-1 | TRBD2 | CASSEISGVTGELFF | TGTGCCAGCAGTGAAATTAGCGGGGTCACCGGGGAGCTGTTTTTT
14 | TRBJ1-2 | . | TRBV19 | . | CASRPRAGDNGYTF | TGTGCCAGTAGACCCCGAGCAGGGGATAATGGCTACACCTTC
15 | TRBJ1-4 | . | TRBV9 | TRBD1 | CASSIGPGGNEKLFF | TGTGCCAGCAGCATTGGTCCAGGGGGTAATGAAAAACTGTTTTTT
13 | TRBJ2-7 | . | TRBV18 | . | CASSPSSDYEQYF | TGTGCCAGCTCACCATCCAGCGACTACGAGCAGTACTTC
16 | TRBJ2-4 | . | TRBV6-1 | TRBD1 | CASSASRGLAKNIQYF | TGTGCCAGCAGTGCCTCCAGGGGGCTAGCCAAAAACATTCAGTACTTC
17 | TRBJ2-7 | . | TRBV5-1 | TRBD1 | CASSAGDSLSLLYEQYF | TGCGCCAGCAGCGCAGGGGACAGTCTATCTCTTCTATACGAGCAGTACTTC
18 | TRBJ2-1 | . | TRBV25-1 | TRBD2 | CASSEFRGTSGSVNEQFF | TGTGCCAGCAGTGAATTCCGGGGGACTAGCGGGAGCGTCAATGAGCAGTTCTTC
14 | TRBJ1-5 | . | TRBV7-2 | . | CASSLDRTNQPQHF | TGTGCCAGCAGCCTCGACAGGACCAATCAGCCCCAGCATTTT
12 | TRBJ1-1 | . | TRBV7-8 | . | CASRRVGAEAFF | TGTGCCAGCAGGCGAGTAGGGGCTGAAGCTTTCTTT
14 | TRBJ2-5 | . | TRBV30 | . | CAWSVGRGWETQYF | TGTGCCTGGAGTGTAGGCAGGGGTTGGGAGACCCAGTACTTC
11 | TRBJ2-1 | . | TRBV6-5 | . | CASRATSQQFF | TGTGCCAGCAGAGCCACTAGCCAGCAGTTCTTC
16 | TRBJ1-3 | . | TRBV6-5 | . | CASSYSTGYSGNTIYF | TGTGCCAGCAGTTACTCGACAGGATACTCTGGAAACACCATATATTTT
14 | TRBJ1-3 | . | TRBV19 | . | CASKRGTTGNTIYF | TGTGCCAGTAAGCGGGGGACAACTGGAAACACCATATATTTT
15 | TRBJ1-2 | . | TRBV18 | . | CASSQNGQPNYGYTF | TGTGCCAGCTCACAGAACGGACAGCCTAACTATGGCTACACCTTC